This T cell receptor beta chain is drawn from a study of blood T cell repertoires in COVID-19. Study background: COVID-19 samples, acute and convalescent, were from the United States, Italy and Spain.

With 6 bases removed from V and 1 base from J, the gap between germline ends came to 15 bases. The CDR3 is made up of 14 amino acids. Germline V gives CDR1 SQVTM, CDR2 ANQGSEA. Seattle cases were enrolled at active infection and followed longitudinally. Authors' methods: Estimation of nucleated cell counts was performed using reference gene primer amplification. Sequencing used immunoSEQ multiplex PCR; TCRdb keeps in-frame clones, though not all of them. V, J and clone size are taken as reported in that table, and D and trimming were inferred from the DNA itself. Of approximately 290,000 clones listed, approximately 85% are singletons.

This TCR derives from a human donor with COVID-19, enrolled during active disease. The donor label of this sample is uncertain. V is TRBV29-1 and J is TRBJ1-1; no definite D call. The sequenced sample consisted of peripheral blood. The CDR3 region is CSVAPAAGNTEAFF. CDR3 coding DNA: TGCAGCGTCGCCCCCGCGGCGGGGAACACTGAAGCTTTCTTT.